This is a list of T cell receptor beta chains from one sample in a study of response to subunit inactivated influenza vaccine. TCRdb reanalysed the RT-PCR reads using MiXCR and keeps one entry per CDR3 protein. Among roughly 650,000 distinct CDR3 sequences listed, less than 20% were seen once. The source material was PBMCs from blood, sampled 11 to 12 days after vaccination. Source of these receptors: a man over 45 who received an inactivated influenza vaccine. CDR3s include the opening cysteine and the closing phenylalanine or tryptophan. The D gene is left open where the match is weak. Clone size is not always given. Where it is, it says once, few, many or a class for expanded clones.

CDR3 DNA | CDR3 protein | V gene | clone size | D gene | J gene
TGCGCCAGCAGCCAAGATCAGGGGTGGAATTCACCCCTCCACTTT | CASSQDQGWNSPLHF | TRBV4-3 | . | . | TRBJ1-6
TGTGCCAGCAGCCCTCGTGGAGTAGCGGGGATCCACGAGCAGTACTTC | CASSPRGVAGIHEQYF | TRBV11-3 | few | TRBD2 | TRBJ2-7
TGTGCCATCAGTGAAGACAGCCGCAGCCAGCCCCAGCATTTT | CAISEDSRSQPQHF | TRBV10-3 | . | . | TRBJ1-5
TGTGCCAGCAGAAGGACTAGCGAAAGCTCCTACGAGCAGTACTTC | CASRRTSESSYEQYF | TRBV6-2/TRBV6-3 | . | TRBD2 | TRBJ2-7
TGTGCCAGCAGCTTAAGTCGGTACCACGAGCAGTACTTC | CASSLSRYHEQYF | TRBV7-8 | . | . | TRBJ2-7
TGTGCCAGCAGCTCCAGACAGGGGCCCGCCGGGGTAGATACGCAGTATTTT | CASSSRQGPAGVDTQYF | TRBV7-3 | . | TRBD1 | TRBJ2-3
TGTGCCAGCAGCCAAGAGCTAGCGGGGGGGCTATACAATGAGCAGTTCTTC | CASSQELAGGLYNEQFF | TRBV3-1 | . | TRBD2 | TRBJ2-1
TGCAGCGTCAACATCGCGGGGGGCGAAGGTCAGCCCCAGCATTTT | CSVNIAGGEGQPQHF | TRBV29-1 | many | . | TRBJ1-5
TGTGCCAGCAGCTTAGTCAGGGGCCCCTACAATGAGCAGTTCTTC | CASSLVRGPYNEQFF | TRBV11-2 | few | . | TRBJ2-1
TGTGCCAGCAGCTTGAACCGGGGCGGTAATGAAAAACTGTTTTTT | CASSLNRGGNEKLFF | TRBV7-9 | few | . | TRBJ1-4
TGTGCCAGCAGTTACGGGGCTAGCGGGAGGGACACAGATACGCAGTATTTT | CASSYGASGRDTDTQYF | TRBV6-5 | few | TRBD2 | TRBJ2-3
TGTGCCAGCTTGGTCGGACTAGCAACCACCGGGGAGCTGTTTTTT | CASLVGLATTGELFF | TRBV12-3/TRBV12-4 | many | TRBD2 | TRBJ2-2
TGCAGTGCTAGAGATTGGGGTAGCGCCTTGGATGAGCAGTTCTTC | CSARDWGSALDEQFF | TRBV20-1 | few | . | TRBJ2-1
TGTGCTTCTCGTAAAGGAAGCACAGATACGCAGTATTTT | CASRKGSTDTQYF | TRBV28 | . | . | TRBJ2-3
TGCGCCAGCAGCCCGCGGCAGGAGGGGCCTTACAATGAGCAGTTCTTC | CASSPRQEGPYNEQFF | TRBV5-1 | . | . | TRBJ2-1